What follows are 18 T cell receptor beta chains derived from one specimen sequenced in a study of human T cells and chemical hapten exposure. TCRdb called the RACE reads again in MiXCR, with one record for every CDR3 protein. The data hold some 74,000 distinct CDR3 sequences, with about 14% observed a single time. Stated time point: pre-sensitization, week 0. Treatment of the sample: therapeutic diphenylcyclopropenone sensitization with weekly scalp DPC. The sample in question was whole blood, obtained in connection with sensitization to the hapten diphenylcyclopropenone (DPC). The receptors here all came from a woman between 50 and 59 years old with alopecia areata. Some clones in this sample may be carry-over from other donors' samples.

The chain employs TRBV7-2 and TRBJ2-3, with D perhaps matching TRBD1 or TRBD2 (5 bases each). Germline loops: CDR1 SGHTA, CDR2 FQGNSA. The germline V and J ends were trimmed by 3 bases and 1 base, with 8 bases remaining between them. This CDR3 spans 14 amino acids. CDR3 region: CASSFQGRTDTQYF. The DNA of the CDR3 is TGTGCCAGCAGCTTTCAGGGACGCACAGATACGCAGTATTTT.

The sample holds a few counts of this clonotype. V gene TRBV12-3 or TRBV12-4 combines with J gene TRBJ1-1; 9 bases are shared with TRBD1. CDR3 length: 14 amino acids. V lost 6 bases to trimming and J lost 1 base; unmatched junction nucleotides: 3. The CDR3 loop reads CASRRQGGNTEAFF. The CDR3 region has the DNA TGTGCCAGCAGGAGACAGGGGGGGAACACTGAAGCTTTCTTT.

The sample holds a few counts of this clonotype. The chain employs TRBV29-1 and TRBJ1-3, with TRBD1 matching over 8 bases. This CDR3 contains 14 residues. V trimming: 3 bases; J trimming: 7 bases; junction bases outside the gene matches: 8. The germline V gene encodes CDR1 SQVTM and CDR2 ANQGSEA. The CDR3 sequence is CSVERQGIRNTIYF. The CDR3 DNA reads TGCAGCGTTGAGCGACAGGGGATTCGTAACACCATATATTTT.

The genes are TRBV12-3 or TRBV12-4 and TRBJ2-1; 10 nucleotides line up with TRBD2. The CDR3 is made up of 14 amino acids. Unmatched junction bases numbered 2, after V lost 5 bases and J lost 4 bases. In DNA, the CDR3 is TGTGCCAGCAGTGGACTAGCGGTTTACAATGAGCAGTTCTTC. Translated, it gives CASSGLAVYNEQFF.

This clonotype was seen at least ten times. J is TRBJ2-7 and V is TRBV11-1; D is unclear. CDR1 and CDR2 (germline): SGHAT, FQDESV (reference sequence). There are 13 residues in the CDR3. V shed 1 base and J shed 4 bases, with 8 bases lying between them. The CDR3 loop is CASSLVSAYEQYF. The CDR3 coding sequence is TGTGCCAGCAGCTTAGTGTCAGCTTACGAGCAGTACTTC.

This chain joins TRBV6-1 and TRBJ2-7, with TRBD1 matching 8 bases. V trimming: 7 bases; J trimming: 1 base; junction bases outside the gene matches: 3. Germline assignment: CDR1 MNHNS and CDR2 SASEGT. CDR3 length: 13 amino acids. CDR3 sequence: CASKQGVSYEQYF. The DNA of the CDR3 is TGTGCCAGCAAACAGGGGGTGTCCTACGAGCAGTACTTC.

J is TRBJ2-1 and V is TRBV19, with D possibly matching TRBD2 (5 bases). With 1 base removed from V and 0 bases from J, the gap between germline ends came to 7 bases. Germline V gene sequence: CDR1 LNHDA, CDR2 SQIVND (reference sequence). The CDR3 loop spans 15 amino acids. CDR3 protein: CASSIAAGSYNEQFF. The CDR3 DNA reads TGTGCCAGTAGTATAGCGGCGGGCTCCTACAATGAGCAGTTCTTC.

The chain combines TRBV5-6 with TRBJ2-5, with D uncertain. Germline CDR1 and CDR2: SGHDT and YYEEEE. This CDR3 comprises 16 residues. The V and J ends lost 1 base and 1 base respectively, with 14 bases between them. The CDR3 DNA is TGTGCCAGCAGCTTGCCCACGGCGAGCAGCCAAGAGACCCAGTACTTC. The encoded protein is CASSLPTASSQETQYF.

This sequence joins TRBV12-3 or TRBV12-4 and TRBJ2-5; D is possibly TRBD2 (6 bases). V was clipped by 7 bases and J by 2 bases, with 14 bases between them. The CDR3 has 14 residues. The CDR3 nucleotides read TGTGCCAGCACTCCGCCAGGGACTCAAGAGACCCAGTACTTC. As protein: CASTPPGTQETQYF.

The chain recombines TRBV6-2 or TRBV6-3 with TRBJ2-5, with 12 bases aligning to TRBD2. Germline lookup yields CDR1 MNHEY and CDR2 SVGEGT. The trim removed 10 bases at V and 5 bases at J, leaving 5 bases unmatched. The CDR3 extends over 13 amino acids. CDR3 sequence (DNA): TGTGCCACCAACGGACTAGCGGGGGAGACCCAGTACTTC. Protein product: CATNGLAGETQYF.

This clonotype was detected ten times or more. V is TRBV20-1 and J is TRBJ2-5, with TRBD1 identical over 8 bases. The junction had 7 bases not matched to a gene; V was cut back by 6 bases and J by 4 bases. Germline V gene sequence: CDR1 DFQATT, CDR2 SNEGSKA (reference sequence). The CDR3 covers 13 residues. CDR3: CSAATGAVETQYF. The CDR3 DNA is TGCAGTGCCGCGACAGGGGCTGTAGAGACCCAGTACTTC.

This clonotype was seen at least ten times. The CDR3 spells CAIRRDYEQFF. The CDR3 bases are TGTGCCATCAGGCGGGACTATGAGCAGTTCTTC. The V gene is TRBV10-3, the J gene TRBJ2-1, with D possibly matching TRBD2 (6 bases). The CDR3 length is 11 residues. Germline CDR1 reads ENHRY; CDR2 reads SYGVKD. V was clipped by 6 bases and J by 8 bases, with 8 bases between them.

Only a few counts were recorded for this clonotype. This rearrangement joins TRBV29-1 to TRBJ2-7, with D perhaps matching TRBD1 (6 bases). The germline CDR1 and CDR2 sequences are SQVTM and ANQGSEA. V was pared by 7 bases and J by 3 bases, with 16 bases between. This CDR3 has 13 residues. The CDR3 protein is CSAQGSDVYEQYF. The CDR3 DNA reads TGCAGCGCCCAGGGGTCCGATGTCTACGAGCAGTACTTC.

The V and J genes are TRBV5-6 and TRBJ2-5; D perhaps matches TRBD2 (6 bases). Germline V lookup: CDR1 SGHDT, CDR2 YYEEEE. The V gene lost 3 bases and the J gene lost 4 bases, with 13 bases spanning the gap. There are 14 residues in the CDR3. The CDR3 nucleotides read TGTGCCAGCAGCTATAGAACGGGAGCAGAGACCCAGTACTTC. This sequence encodes CASSYRTGAETQYF. Full variable domain (outside the CDR3, taken from reference TRBV5-6 and TRBJ2-5): DAGVTQSPTHLIKTRGQQVTLRCSPKSGHDTVSWYQQALGQGPQFIFQYYEEEERQRGNFPDRFSGHQFPNYSSELNVNALLLGDSALYLCASSYRTGAETQYFGPGTRLLVL.

This clonotype was counted only a few times. The chain joins TRBV6-5 to TRBJ1-6; maybe TRBD1 (6 bases). Germline V gene lookup returns CDR1 MNHEY and CDR2 SVGAGI. V was cut by 5 bases and J by 7 bases, with 18 bases left in between. There are 16 residues in the CDR3. The CDR3 protein is CASSNPRGRGNSPLHF. CDR3 sequence (DNA): TGTGCCAGCAGTAACCCCAGGGGAAGGGGGAATTCACCCCTCCACTTT.

Only a few counts were recorded for this clonotype. CDR3 in DNA: TGCAGTGCAAGGGGAGCGGGGGGCTCCTACGAGCAGTACTTC. Amino acid sequence: CSARGAGGSYEQYF. The rearrangement links TRBV20-1 to TRBJ2-7, with 9 bases lining up with TRBD2. Trimming removed 6 bases from V and 0 bases from J; junction bases left unmatched: 6. The CDR3 covers 14 residues. In germline, CDR1 is DFQATT, CDR2 SNEGSKA (reference sequence).

J is TRBJ2-1 and V is TRBV5-5; D is possibly TRBD1 (5 bases). This CDR3 region has 15 residues. With 2 bases removed from V and 4 bases from J, the gap between germline ends came to 13 bases. Germline CDR1 reads SGHKS; CDR2 reads YYEKEE (reference sequence). The CDR3 is CASSLWAGPYNEQFF. In nucleotides, the CDR3 is TGTGCCAGCAGCTTATGGGCAGGGCCGTACAATGAGCAGTTCTTC.

Only a few counts were recorded for this clonotype. V is TRBV3-1 and J is TRBJ2-1; the match to TRBD2 covers 10 bases. This CDR3 has 16 residues. Trimming took 0 bases from V and 10 from J; bases not matched to a gene: 9. CDR1 and CDR2 (germline): LGHDT, YNNKEL (reference sequence). The CDR3 region has the DNA TGTGCCAGCAGCCAAGATCAAAGCGGGAGGGCCCACGAGCAGTTCTTC. Its translation is CASSQDQSGRAHEQFF.